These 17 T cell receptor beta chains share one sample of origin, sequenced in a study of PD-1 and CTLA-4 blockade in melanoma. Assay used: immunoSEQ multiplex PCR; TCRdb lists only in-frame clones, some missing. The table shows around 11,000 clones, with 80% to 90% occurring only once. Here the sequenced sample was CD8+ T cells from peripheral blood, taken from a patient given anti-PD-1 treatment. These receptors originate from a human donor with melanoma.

The DNA of the CDR3 is TGTGCCAGCAGTGATAGGGGCACCATCAACACTGAAGCTTTCTTT. As protein: CASSDRGTINTEAFF. The genes are TRBV2 and TRBJ1-1; perhaps TRBD1 as D (5 bases). Trimming removed 3 bases at V and 2 bases at J, with 13 bases between. The CDR3 runs to 15 residues. CDR1 is SNHLY, CDR2 FYNNEI, per germline.

The CDR3 coding sequence is TGTGCCAGCAGCGCCGCAACTAGCGGGAGAGAGACCCAGTACTTC. Encoded protein: CASSAATSGRETQYF. The chain recombines TRBV11-3 with TRBJ2-5; 11 nucleotides match TRBD2. J was trimmed by 4 bases and V by 5 bases; bases with no gene match: 6. The germline V gene encodes CDR1 SGHNT and CDR2 YENEEA. The CDR3 runs 15 residues.

The CDR3 spells CASSSPDRPYGYTF. The CDR3, as DNA: TGTGCCAGCAGTTCCCCCGACAGGCCCTATGGCTACACCTTC. The chain recombines TRBV6-2 or TRBV6-3 with TRBJ1-2; a weak D match, TRBD1 (6 bases). CDR3 size: 14 residues. V was trimmed by 4 bases and J by 4 bases, leaving 13 bases between them. CDR1 MNHEY and CDR2 SVGEGT come from the germline V gene.

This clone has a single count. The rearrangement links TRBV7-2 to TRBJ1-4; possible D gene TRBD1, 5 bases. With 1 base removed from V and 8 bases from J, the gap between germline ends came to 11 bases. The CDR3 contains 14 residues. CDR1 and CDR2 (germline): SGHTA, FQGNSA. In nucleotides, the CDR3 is TGTGCCAGCAGCTTAGGGGGGTTAGGCGAAAAACTGTTTTTT. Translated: CASSLGGLGEKLFF.

DNA of the CDR3: TGTGCCAGCAGTTACTCGACTCCTACGGGTAATGAAAAACTGTTTTTT. It yields the protein CASSYSTPTGNEKLFF. The chain is built from TRBV6-2 or TRBV6-3 and TRBJ1-4, with D unresolved. V dropped 0 bases and J dropped 4 bases, with 12 bases sitting between them. Germline CDR1 is MNHEY and CDR2 is SVGEGT. The CDR3 runs to 16 residues.

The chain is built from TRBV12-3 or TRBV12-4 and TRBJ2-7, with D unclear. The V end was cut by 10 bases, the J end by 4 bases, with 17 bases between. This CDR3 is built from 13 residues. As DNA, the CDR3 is TGTGCCACCTCAGTTTATTTCGGATACGAGCAGTACTTC. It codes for CATSVYFGYEQYF.

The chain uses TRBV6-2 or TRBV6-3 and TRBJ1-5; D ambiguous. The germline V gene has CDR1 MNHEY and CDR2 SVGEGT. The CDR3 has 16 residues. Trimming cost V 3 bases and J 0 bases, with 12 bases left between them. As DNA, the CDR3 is TGTGCCAGCAGTTATATTGGGCAGTATAGCAATCAGCCCCAGCATTTT. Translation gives CASSYIGQYSNQPQHF.

CDR3 coding DNA: TGTGCCAGCAGTGAAAGGTTTTGGGACGGAGGCCTTACTGGCTACACCTTC. Translating gives CASSERFWDGGLTGYTF. The chain uses TRBV6-1 and TRBJ1-2, with a weak D call TRBD1 (5 bases). The CDR3 has 17 residues. V lost 2 bases and J lost 7, with 23 bases in between. CDR1 and CDR2 (germline): MNHNS, SASEGT.

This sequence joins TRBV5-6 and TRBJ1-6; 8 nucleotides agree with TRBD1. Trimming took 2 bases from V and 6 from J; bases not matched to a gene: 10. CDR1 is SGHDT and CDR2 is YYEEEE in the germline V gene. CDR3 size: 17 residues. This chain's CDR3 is CASSLRQGRTINSPLHF. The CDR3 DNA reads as TGTGCCAGCAGCTTACGACAGGGGAGGACTATTAATTCACCCCTCCACTTT.

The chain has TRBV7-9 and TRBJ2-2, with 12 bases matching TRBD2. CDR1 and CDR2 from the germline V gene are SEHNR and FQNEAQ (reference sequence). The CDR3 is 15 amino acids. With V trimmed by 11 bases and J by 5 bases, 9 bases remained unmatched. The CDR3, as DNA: TGTGCCCTGCAACCTGGGACTAGCGGGACCGGGGAGCTGTTTTTT. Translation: CALQPGTSGTGELFF.

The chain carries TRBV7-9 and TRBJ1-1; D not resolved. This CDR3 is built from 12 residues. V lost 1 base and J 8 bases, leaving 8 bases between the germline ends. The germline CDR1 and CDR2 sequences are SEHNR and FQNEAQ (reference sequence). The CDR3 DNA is TGTGCCAGCAGCTTAGAGGCGGCCGAAGCTTTCTTT. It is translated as CASSLEAAEAFF.

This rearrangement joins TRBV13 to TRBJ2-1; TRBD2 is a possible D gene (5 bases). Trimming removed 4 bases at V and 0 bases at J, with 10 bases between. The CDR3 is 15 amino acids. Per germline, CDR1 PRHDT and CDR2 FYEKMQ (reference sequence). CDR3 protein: CASSSSGSSYNEQFF. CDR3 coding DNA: TGTGCCAGCAGCTCCAGCGGAAGCTCCTACAATGAGCAGTTCTTC.

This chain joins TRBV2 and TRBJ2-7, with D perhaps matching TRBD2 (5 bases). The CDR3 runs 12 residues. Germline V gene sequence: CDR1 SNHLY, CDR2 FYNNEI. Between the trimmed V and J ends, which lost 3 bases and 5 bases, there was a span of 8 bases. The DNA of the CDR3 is TGTGCCAGCAGTGATCCCGGGGACGAGCAGTACTTC. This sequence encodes CASSDPGDEQYF.

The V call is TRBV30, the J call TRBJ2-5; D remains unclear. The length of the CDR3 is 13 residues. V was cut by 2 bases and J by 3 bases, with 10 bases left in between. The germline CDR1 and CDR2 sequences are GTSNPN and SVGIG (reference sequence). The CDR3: CAWSPAEEETQYF. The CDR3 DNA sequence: TGTGCCTGGAGTCCCGCAGAGGAAGAGACCCAGTACTTC.

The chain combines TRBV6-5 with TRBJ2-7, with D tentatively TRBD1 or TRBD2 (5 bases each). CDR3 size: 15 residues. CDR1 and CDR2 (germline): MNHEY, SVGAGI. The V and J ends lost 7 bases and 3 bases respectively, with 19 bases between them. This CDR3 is CASTGDWGSGYEQYF. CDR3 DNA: TGTGCCAGCACCGGGGATTGGGGGTCTGGCTACGAGCAGTACTTC.

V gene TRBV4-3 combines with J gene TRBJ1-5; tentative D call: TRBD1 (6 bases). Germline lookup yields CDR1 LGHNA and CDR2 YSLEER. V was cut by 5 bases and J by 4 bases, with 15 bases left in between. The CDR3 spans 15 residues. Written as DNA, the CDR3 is TGCGCCAGCAGCGAAGCCCACAGGGCAAATCAGCCCCAGCATTTT. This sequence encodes CASSEAHRANQPQHF.

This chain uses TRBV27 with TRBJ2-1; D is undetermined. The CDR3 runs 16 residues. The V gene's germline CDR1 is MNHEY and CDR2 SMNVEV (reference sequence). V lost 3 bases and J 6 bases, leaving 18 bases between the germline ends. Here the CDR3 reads CASSFSSATRGNEQFF. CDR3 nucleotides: TGTGCCAGCAGTTTTTCCTCGGCGACACGTGGCAATGAGCAGTTCTTC.